This TCR beta chain was identified during a study of blood T cell repertoires in COVID-19. Study context: There were acute and convalescent COVID-19 samples, and they came from the United States, Italy and Spain.

Trimming took 1 base from V and 8 from J, leaving 9 bases between them. The CDR3 spans 13 residues. Germline CDR1 SGHDN, CDR2 FVKESK. Before being deemed recovered, Cohort 3 donors had two negative PCRs, clearance, or symptom resolution. TCRdb's copy holds only in-frame clones and misses some; the assay was immunoSEQ multiplex PCR. The sample yields about 300,000 clones, 65% to 90% seen once. Sequenced sample: PBMCs or T cells enriched from blood (not recorded which). The source of this sequence is a man aged 25 to 40 who had recovered from COVID-19. The chain is built from TRBV14 and TRBJ2-1, with D unclear. The CDR3 nucleotides read TGTGCCAGCAGCCAAGTCCGGTTCTATGAGCAGTTCTTC. It codes for CASSQVRFYEQFF.